What follows are 22 T cell receptor beta chains derived from one specimen sequenced in a study of shared clonotypes between healthy human individuals. Profiled with immunoSEQ multiplex PCR; TCRdb holds only in-frame clones, not every one. The sample contains 200,000 to 250,000 clones, 60% to 70% of which appear only once. The specimen sequenced was memory CD4+ T cells sorted from blood. Noted subset: CD45RA-negative fraction. The receptors were sampled from a young man in good health.

This clone was recorded a few times. This chain joins TRBV29-1 and TRBJ1-2, with 8 bases identical to TRBD1. Germline V gene sequence: CDR1 SQVTM, CDR2 ANQGSEA. The CDR3 runs 13 residues. The ends lost 7 bases at V and 7 bases at J; junction bases unmatched: 11. The CDR3 is CSASLGQGGGYTF. The DNA of the CDR3 is TGCAGCGCCTCACTCGGACAGGGAGGTGGCTACACCTTC.

The chain joins TRBV7-9 to TRBJ2-1; 8 bases fit TRBD2. The CDR3 extends over 16 amino acids. V shed 3 bases and J 6 bases; nucleotides not matched to a gene: 10. Germline-derived CDR1 and CDR2 are SEHNR and FQNEAQ (reference sequence). CDR3 protein: CASSLTAGGYINEQFF. CDR3 bases: TGTGCCAGCAGCTTGACGGCGGGAGGATACATCAATGAGCAGTTCTTC.

This rearrangement joins TRBV14 to TRBJ1-1, with D unresolved. The CDR3 is 14 amino acids. From germline, CDR1 is SGHDN and CDR2 FVKESK. Trimming removed 7 bases from V and 6 bases from J, with 18 bases in between. CDR3 in DNA: TGTGCCAGCAAAGGGCCGTCCTTGGATGCTGAAGCTTTCTTT. Translation: CASKGPSLDAEAFF. Drawing the rest from reference TRBV14 and TRBJ1-1, the complete variable domain is EAGVTQFPSHSVIEKGQTVTLRCDPISGHDNLYWYRRVMGKEIKFLLHFVKESKQDESGMPNNRFLAERTGGTYSTLKVQPAELEDSGVYFCASKGPSLDAEAFFGQGTRLTVV.

This chain uses TRBV10-2 with TRBJ2-7; either TRBD1 or TRBD2 may fit D (5 bases each). Trimming took 3 bases from V and 12 from J, leaving 18 bases between them. Germline V CDR1 and CDR2: WSHSY, SAAADI. This CDR3 spans 13 amino acids. The CDR3 sequence is CASSDPGTPQLYF. CDR3 DNA: TGCGCCAGCAGTGACCCCGGGACCCCCCAACTGTACTTC.

The V gene is TRBV19, the J gene TRBJ2-7, with 9 bases lining up with TRBD2. The CDR3 is 16 amino acids. In germline, CDR1 is LNHDA, CDR2 SQIVND (reference sequence). The V segment lost 6 bases and the J segment 0 bases; nucleotides outside the gene matches: 9. CDR3 region: CASSASGKGISYEQYF. CDR3 nucleotides: TGTGCCAGTAGCGCTAGCGGGAAGGGAATCTCCTACGAGCAGTACTTC.

The chain is built from TRBV10-3 and TRBJ2-7; 8 nucleotides agree with TRBD1. The CDR3 extends over 18 amino acids. Germline V gene sequence: CDR1 ENHRY, CDR2 SYGVKD. With 0 bases clipped from V and 4 bases from J, the junction kept 14 bases outside the gene matches. CDR3 DNA: TGTGCCATCAGTGAGTCGGGGACAGGACTAAGGGGGGCTTACGAGCAGTACTTC. This translates into CAISESGTGLRGAYEQYF.

The chain combines TRBV21-1 with TRBJ2-1. TRBV21-1 is a known pseudogene. This CDR3 has 14 residues. Here the CDR3 reads CASSERSRGVEQFF. The CDR3 DNA reads as TGTGCCAGCAGCGAACGGAGCCGAGGGGTCGAGCAGTTCTTC.

The chain links TRBV28 to TRBJ2-4; 10 nucleotides match TRBD2. The J segment lost 0 bases and the V segment lost 7 bases, leaving 9 bases of the junction unmatched. The germline gives CDR1 MDHEN, CDR2 SYDVKM. The CDR3 contains 17 residues. CDR3 DNA sequence: TGTGCCAGCACGCGAGCGGGAGGGTTTCTAGCCAAAAACATTCAGTACTTC. Protein sequence: CASTRAGGFLAKNIQYF.

In this sample, this clone turned up a few times. This rearrangement joins TRBV6-6 to TRBJ2-7; unclear D gene. The length of the CDR3 is 10 residues. The germline V gene encodes CDR1 MNHNY and CDR2 SVGAGI (reference sequence). Trimming took off 6 bases at V and 5 bases at J, with 5 bases between the two ends. The DNA of the CDR3 is TGTGCCAGCAGGGGGAACGAGCAGTACTTC. Amino acid sequence: CASRGNEQYF.

The V call is TRBV6-5, the J call TRBJ2-5; no firm D call. Trimming pared 6 bases from V and 4 bases from J, leaving 9 bases between. This CDR3 comprises 12 residues. The germline CDR1 and CDR2 sequences are MNHEY and SVGAGI. The CDR3 loop reads CASSQPPETQYF. DNA for the CDR3: TGTGCCAGCAGCCAGCCCCCAGAGACCCAGTACTTC.

The chain carries TRBV2 and TRBJ2-5; possible D gene TRBD1, 6 bases. CDR1 and CDR2 from the germline V gene are SNHLY and FYNNEI. The CDR3 extends over 16 amino acids. V was shortened by 0 bases and J by 0 bases, with 11 bases between the two germline ends. CDR3 bases: TGTGCCAGCAGTGAAGCTCCAGGGGCGGACCAAGAGACCCAGTACTTC. It encodes CASSEAPGADQETQYF.

This clone was picked up many times. The chain employs TRBV4-2 and TRBJ2-2; 11 bases fit TRBD2. Trimming removed 0 bases from V and 2 bases from J; junction bases left unmatched: 2. This CDR3 is 17 amino acids long. Germline V lookup: CDR1 LGHNA, CDR2 YNFKEQ. CDR3 DNA sequence: TGTGCCAGCAGCCAAGATAGCGGGAGGGCCAACACCGGGGAGCTGTTTTTT. Translated: CASSQDSGRANTGELFF.

This chain uses TRBV7-2 with TRBJ1-2; D is uncertain. V was cut by 2 bases and J by 0 bases, with 10 bases left in between. This CDR3 is built from 15 residues. Germline V gene lookup returns CDR1 SGHTA and CDR2 FQGNSA. CDR3 in DNA: TGTGCCAGCAGCTTATGGGCAGCAGCTAACTATGGCTACACCTTC. Protein sequence: CASSLWAAANYGYTF.

A word on this clone: One junction end disagrees with the germline gene, perhaps due to a read error. The chain combines TRBV11-3 with TRBJ1-2; D ambiguous. Germline CDR1 reads SGHNT; CDR2 reads YENEEA. CDR3 length: 9 amino acids. CDR3 bases: TGTGCCAGCAGCTTCAGCACCCCCTTC. It translates to CASSFSTPF.

The chain joins TRBV6-6 to TRBJ1-1, with D maybe TRBD1 (6 bases). This CDR3 has 12 residues. Per the germline V gene, CDR1 is MNHNY and CDR2 is SVGAGI (reference sequence). The V end was cut by 1 base, the J end by 8 bases, with 8 bases between. CDR3 nucleotide sequence: TGTGCCAGCAGTTACTACGACAGGGAAGCTTTCTTT. It yields the protein CASSYYDREAFF.

The rearrangement joins TRBV2 to TRBJ2-1, with D perhaps being TRBD1 or TRBD2 (5 bases each). The length of the CDR3 is 14 residues. CDR1 and CDR2 (germline): SNHLY, FYNNEI. Trimming removed 3 bases at V and 7 bases at J, with 13 bases between. CDR3 coding DNA: TGTGCCAGCAGTGATACGAGGGGTGGGAATGAGCAGTTCTTC. Its protein product is CASSDTRGGNEQFF.

V is TRBV14 and J is TRBJ2-1, with 12 bases that match TRBD2. The CDR3 is 17 residues long. Germline assignment: CDR1 SGHDN and CDR2 FVKESK. After removal of 8 bases from V and 7 bases from J, the junction contained 15 bases not matched to a gene. The CDR3 region has the DNA TGTGCCAGCTCCGCTCTCAGACTAGCGGGAGCGGGGAATGAGCAGTTCTTC. This codes for CASSALRLAGAGNEQFF.

V and J are TRBV7-8 and TRBJ1-4; D may be TRBD1 (6 bases). Germline lookup yields CDR1 SGHVS and CDR2 FQNEAQ. The CDR3 has 16 amino acids. V lost 5 bases to trimming and J lost 4 bases, with 17 bases between them. The CDR3 protein is CASSISTGRGNEKLFF. In DNA form, the CDR3 reads TGTGCCAGCAGCATCAGCACAGGGAGGGGTAATGAAAAACTGTTTTTT.

V usage is TRBV9 and J usage is TRBJ1-4; D possibly corresponds to TRBD1 (5 bases). CDR1 is SGDLS and CDR2 is YYNGEE in the germline V gene. The V gene lost 4 bases and the J gene lost 2 bases, with 9 bases spanning the gap. The CDR3 runs to 14 residues. The CDR3 protein is CASSRGVTNEKLFF. The CDR3 region has the DNA TGTGCCAGCAGCCGGGGGGTGACTAATGAAAAACTGTTTTTT.

The table lists this clone with a few counts. The V call is TRBV7-2, the J call TRBJ2-2, with D uncertain. The CDR3 sequence is 14 residues long. Germline CDR1 is SGHTA and CDR2 is FQGNSA. Trimming cost V 5 bases and J 5 bases, with 12 bases left between them. The CDR3 DNA is TGTGCCAGCAGCCTCGGAGTAAGGACCGGGGAGCTGTTTTTT. Its translation is CASSLGVRTGELFF.

The chain links TRBV11-2 to TRBJ2-1; TRBD2 matches at 9 bases. Germline V gene lookup returns CDR1 SGHAT and CDR2 FQNNGV. The CDR3 spans 16 residues. With V trimmed by 0 bases and J by 7 bases, 7 bases remained unmatched. In DNA form, the CDR3 reads TGTGCCAGCAGCTTAGATCTAGCGGGGACTTTTAATGAGCAGTTCTTC. Encoded protein: CASSLDLAGTFNEQFF.

V gene TRBV4-3 combines with J gene TRBJ2-2; D remains ambiguous. Germline V gene lookup returns CDR1 LGHNA and CDR2 YSLEER. The CDR3 sequence is 14 residues long. V gave up 1 base and J gave up 4 bases, with 7 bases separating them. DNA of the CDR3: TGCGCCAGCAGCCAAGTGTTGGGCACCGGGGAGCTGTTTTTT. Protein: CASSQVLGTGELFF.